One sample yielded the 29 T cell receptor beta chains listed below, sequenced in a study of graft-versus-host responses after intestinal transplantation. Method: immunoSEQ multiplex PCR; TCRdb's copy keeps in-frame clones and lacks some. This table has 10,000 to 15,000 clones, 70% to 85% appearing once. Sequencing used PBMCs, obtained around 290 days after intestinal transplant. These receptors all stem from a human patient who received an intestinal transplant, so some T cells may come from the graft donor.

The rearrangement links TRBV25-1 to TRBJ2-3; 7 bases fit TRBD2. Germline CDR1 and CDR2: MGHDK and SYGVNS. V lost 1 base and J lost 4; bases outside the gene matches: 11. This CDR3 is 17 amino acids long. For the CDR3, the DNA is TGTGCCAGCAGTGAATCGCTCGGGGGGAGAGAGGCAGATACGCAGTATTTT. Translating it yields CASSESLGGREADTQYF.

This chain connects TRBV7-7 to TRBJ2-5; 7 bases fit TRBD2. CDR1 and CDR2 from the germline V gene are SSHAT and FNYEAQ (reference sequence). Unmatched junction bases numbered 7, after V lost 1 base and J lost 5 bases. The CDR3 is 15 residues long. The CDR3 is CASSLGGLLQETQYF. In nucleotides, the CDR3 is TGTGCCAGCAGCTTAGGGGGACTACTTCAGGAGACCCAGTACTTC.

The rearrangement uses TRBV6-1 and TRBJ2-2; possible D gene TRBD1, 6 bases. This CDR3 contains 14 residues. Germline V CDR1 and CDR2: MNHNS, SASEGT. Trimming cost V 3 bases and J 7 bases, with 12 bases left between them. CDR3 nucleotides: TGTGCCAGCAGTGATTGGGACAAGGGCGGGGAGCTGTTTTTT. It specifies CASSDWDKGGELFF.

The V gene is TRBV30, the J gene TRBJ1-4; TRBD1 might be the D (6 bases). V shed 5 bases and J shed 11 bases, with 18 bases lying between them. Per the germline V gene, CDR1 is GTSNPN and CDR2 is SVGIG (reference sequence). The CDR3 has 13 amino acids. CDR3 nucleotide sequence: TGTGCCTGGTCGCTCAACAGGGAGGGGAAACTGTTTTTT. Its translation is CAWSLNREGKLFF.

This clone was picked up one time. The chain carries TRBV28 and TRBJ1-5; D might be TRBD1 (6 bases). V was cut by 10 bases and J by 3 bases, with 19 bases left in between. The CDR3 contains 15 residues. CDR1 is MDHEN and CDR2 is SYDVKM in the germline V gene. DNA for the CDR3: TGTGCCACCCATGAGCCGGGGGCGCACAATCAGCCCCAGCATTTT. This gives the protein CATHEPGAHNQPQHF.

The sample holds a few counts of this clone. V and J are TRBV4-2 and TRBJ1-2; D perhaps matches TRBD1 (5 bases). The germline CDR1 and CDR2 sequences are LGHNA and YNFKEQ. This CDR3 contains 15 residues. Trimming removed 0 bases from V and 1 base from J, with 9 bases in between. The DNA for the CDR3 is TGTGCCAGCAGCCAAGAGAAGAGGGGTAACTATGGCTACACCTTC. Protein: CASSQEKRGNYGYTF.

This clone has a handful of counts. V usage is TRBV28 and J usage is TRBJ1-5; no clear D. V was pared by 4 bases and J by 9 bases, with 7 bases between. Germline V gene lookup returns CDR1 MDHEN and CDR2 SYDVKM. This CDR3 contains 11 residues. In DNA form, the CDR3 reads TGTGCCAGCAGTTCGATATGGCCCCAGCATTTT. Amino acid sequence: CASSSIWPQHF.

The chain has TRBV7-6 and TRBJ2-7; TRBD1 matches at 9 bases. The CDR3 length is 16 residues. V shed 5 bases, J shed 6 bases, and the junction held 14 bases outside the gene matches. Germline V gene sequence: CDR1 SGHVS, CDR2 FNYEAQ. CDR3 region: CASSVPGQGRGIEQYF. The CDR3 nucleotides are TGTGCCAGCAGCGTCCCGGGACAGGGTAGGGGGATCGAGCAGTACTTC.

This chain links TRBV19 with TRBJ2-2; no firm D call. This CDR3 has 14 amino acids. The V and J ends lost 3 bases and 2 bases respectively, with 7 bases between them. The germline V gene has CDR1 LNHDA and CDR2 SQIVND (reference sequence). CDR3 in DNA: TGTGCCAGTAGTATTCCAGAAAACACCGGGGAGCTGTTTTTT. This encodes CASSIPENTGELFF.

V and J are TRBV25-1 and TRBJ1-2, with D possibly TRBD1 on 6 matching bases. The germline V gene has CDR1 MGHDK and CDR2 SYGVNS. The V end lost 3 bases, the J end lost 4 bases, and 15 bases lay between the germline ends. The length of the CDR3 is 15 residues. CDR3 nucleotides: TGTGCCAGCAGTGAGCGGGGGGCGCCGGGCTATGGCTACACCTTC. It is translated as CASSERGAPGYGYTF.

The chain links TRBV28 to TRBJ2-7; D might be TRBD2 (6 bases). This CDR3 has 15 amino acids. Germline CDR1 and CDR2: MDHEN and SYDVKM. Deletions cut 5 bases from V and 2 bases from J, with 16 bases between. The CDR3 DNA reads as TGTGCCAGCAGTGAGTCCGGGACTCCAGCCTACGAGCAGTACTTC. Amino acids: CASSESGTPAYEQYF.

The chain recombines TRBV28 with TRBJ1-1; 7 bases are shared with TRBD1. Losses at the gene ends were 0 bases for V and 1 base for J; bases not matched to a gene: 14. The length of the CDR3 is 19 residues. Germline V CDR1 and CDR2: MDHEN, SYDVKM. In DNA form, the CDR3 reads TGTGCCAGCAGTTTATGGATTAGGACTAACAGGGGCCCGAACACTGAAGCTTTCTTT. Translating it yields CASSLWIRTNRGPNTEAFF.

This chain uses TRBV28 with TRBJ2-1, with 9 bases matching TRBD1. This CDR3 region has 19 residues. Per germline, CDR1 MDHEN and CDR2 SYDVKM. The J segment lost 6 bases and the V segment lost 1 base, leaving 16 bases of the junction unmatched. The CDR3 DNA reads TGTGCCAGCAGTTTATTCCGCCTACCGAGGACAGGGGACTTCAATGAGCAGTTCTTC. This encodes CASSLFRLPRTGDFNEQFF.

The chain uses TRBV27 and TRBJ2-7, with D hard to call. Germline-derived CDR1 and CDR2 are MNHEY and SMNVEV (reference sequence). Trimming removed 6 bases from V and 10 bases from J, with 16 bases in between. The CDR3 loop spans 12 amino acids. In DNA form, the CDR3 reads TGTGCCAGCAGCCCCTTTGGCCCGCCCCAGTACTTC. Translated: CASSPFGPPQYF.

The chain has TRBV28 and TRBJ2-3; D may be TRBD1 or TRBD2 (5 bases each). The CDR3 extends over 17 amino acids. V lost 2 bases and J lost 2, with 17 bases in between. CDR1 is MDHEN, CDR2 SYDVKM, per germline. The CDR3 region is CASSLHPGTDTTDTQYF. In DNA, the CDR3 is TGTGCCAGCAGTTTACACCCCGGGACCGACACCACAGATACGCAGTATTTT.

J is TRBJ2-7 and V is TRBV6-1, with D possibly matching TRBD2 (5 bases). Germline loops: CDR1 MNHNS, CDR2 SASEGT. V was clipped by 7 bases and J by 0 bases, with 13 bases between them. CDR3 length: 14 amino acids. The DNA of the CDR3 is TGTGCCAGCACACCCGCGGGCATCTCCTACGAGCAGTACTTC. It codes for CASTPAGISYEQYF.

The chain recombines TRBV2 with TRBJ1-2; D is possibly TRBD1 (5 bases). This CDR3 spans 14 amino acids. CDR1 is SNHLY, CDR2 FYNNEI, per germline. The V and J ends lost 8 bases and 8 bases respectively, with 21 bases between them. In DNA, the CDR3 is TGTGCCAGCCTCCTAAAAAGGGACCTCCCAGGCTACACCTTC. Translating it yields CASLLKRDLPGYTF.

This rearrangement joins TRBV5-4 to TRBJ2-5, with 11 positions matching TRBD1. The V and J ends lost 3 bases and 2 bases, in that order; junction bases with no gene match: 12. From germline, CDR1 is SGHNT and CDR2 YYREEE (reference sequence). CDR3 length: 18 amino acids. DNA of the CDR3: TGTGCCAGCAGCTACCCGGACAGGGGGCATGGCTTGCAAGAGACCCAGTACTTC. It encodes CASSYPDRGHGLQETQYF.

The rearrangement uses TRBV9 and TRBJ2-2; D ambiguous. The CDR3 covers 15 residues. V lost 0 bases to trimming and J lost 1 base, with 7 bases between them. Per germline, CDR1 SGDLS and CDR2 YYNGEE. The CDR3 bases are TGTGCCAGCAGCGTAGGCAACGGGAACACCGGGGAGCTGTTTTTT. Its protein product is CASSVGNGNTGELFF.

The gene calls are TRBV15 and TRBJ2-5; a weak D match, TRBD2 (6 bases). From germline, CDR1 is LNHNV and CDR2 YYDKDF (reference sequence). The CDR3 extends over 14 amino acids. V lost 0 bases and J 3 bases, leaving 8 bases between the germline ends. The CDR3 reads CATSRELAEETQYF. CDR3 in DNA: TGTGCCACCAGCAGAGAACTAGCAGAAGAGACCCAGTACTTC.

V usage is TRBV28 and J usage is TRBJ2-5; D is uncertain. The germline V gene encodes CDR1 MDHEN and CDR2 SYDVKM. Trimming took off 2 bases at V and 2 bases at J, with 9 bases between the two ends. This CDR3 has 14 amino acids. The CDR3 here is CASSLPRPQETQYF. For the CDR3, the DNA is TGTGCCAGCAGTTTACCCCGTCCTCAAGAGACCCAGTACTTC.

J is TRBJ2-2 and V is TRBV9; tentatively, D is TRBD2 (5 bases). With 2 bases removed from V and 7 bases from J, the gap between germline ends came to 12 bases. The germline gives CDR1 SGDLS, CDR2 YYNGEE. The CDR3 covers 14 residues. CDR3 sequence reads: CASSVVSEVGELFF. CDR3 bases: TGTGCCAGCAGCGTCGTTAGCGAGGTCGGGGAGCTGTTTTTT.

This clone was detected once. The rearrangement uses TRBV27 and TRBJ1-2; D is ambiguous. V lost 7 bases to trimming and J lost 1 base, with 22 bases between them. This CDR3 is 17 amino acids long. Germline lookup yields CDR1 MNHEY and CDR2 SMNVEV (reference sequence). The CDR3 nucleotides read TGTGCCAGCACCCCTCGGCTCGCCGGTTATTTTAACTATGGCTACACCTTC. Residues: CASTPRLAGYFNYGYTF.

V and J are TRBV5-3 and TRBJ2-1; either TRBD1 or TRBD2 may fit D (5 bases each). TRBV5-3 is an ORF for which the function is uncertain. The CDR3 covers 15 residues. Trimming removed 2 bases at V and 12 bases at J, with 21 bases between. In DNA, the CDR3 is TGTGCCAGAAGCTTCTTCCGCATGGGGGTTAGCGTGCAGTTCTTC. As protein: CARSFFRMGVSVQFF.

The chain has TRBV18 and TRBJ2-1, with a weak D call TRBD2 (6 bases). Trimming stripped 0 bases from V and 4 bases from J, with 7 bases between. Germline values: CDR1 KGHSH, CDR2 LQKENI. The CDR3 has 14 residues. The CDR3 region has the DNA TGTGCCAGCTCACCACCTAGCGGATACAATGAGCAGTTCTTC. Translated: CASSPPSGYNEQFF. The complete variable domain, with remaining parts taken from reference TRBV18 and TRBJ2-1, reads NAGVMQNPRHLVRRRGQEARLRCSPMKGHSHVYWYRQLPEEGLKFMVYLQKENIIDESGMPKERFSAEFPKEGPSILRIQQVVRGDSAAYFCASSPPSGYNEQFFGPGTRLTVL.

This rearrangement joins TRBV11-2 to TRBJ1-4; 7 positions agree with TRBD1. Germline lookup yields CDR1 SGHAT and CDR2 FQNNGV. This CDR3 is 15 amino acids long. V lost 6 bases to trimming and J lost 4 bases; unmatched junction nucleotides: 8. The CDR3 DNA follows: TGTGCCAGCAGAACAAGACAGGGTGTTAATGAAAAACTGTTTTTT. Protein: CASRTRQGVNEKLFF.

The V gene is TRBV2, the J gene TRBJ2-1; 9 nucleotides align to TRBD2. V dropped 3 bases and J dropped 7; count of bases not matched to a gene: 4. The CDR3 is 14 amino acids. The germline CDR1 and CDR2 sequences are SNHLY and FYNNEI. The CDR3 DNA is TGTGCCAGCAGTGATAGAGCGGGAGGAAATGAGCAGTTCTTC. Its protein is CASSDRAGGNEQFF.

This clone was detected once. The chain employs TRBV7-2 and TRBJ1-2, with D tentatively TRBD1 (6 bases). Trimming cost V 3 bases and J 7 bases, with 9 bases left between them. The CDR3 is 12 amino acids. The V gene's germline CDR1 is SGHTA and CDR2 FQGNSA. This CDR3 reads CASSFFRGGYTF. In DNA, the CDR3 is TGTGCCAGCAGCTTCTTCAGGGGTGGCTACACCTTC.

The chain carries TRBV7-9 and TRBJ1-2, with 7 bases matching TRBD1. The CDR3 is 13 residues long. Germline V CDR1 and CDR2: SEHNR, FQNEAQ (reference sequence). V was clipped by 5 bases and J by 4 bases; unmatched bases: 4. In nucleotides, the CDR3 is TGTGCCAGCAGCGGGGGACAGACCTATGGCTACACCTTC. Protein product: CASSGGQTYGYTF.